This TCR beta chain was identified during a study of blood T cell repertoires in COVID-19. The wider study: Sites across the United States, Italy and Spain contributed samples from acute and convalescent COVID-19. T cells, B-cell-depleted T cells, or PBMCs supplied cDNA or gDNA.

Germline loops: CDR1 MNHEY, CDR2 SVGAGI. This CDR3 contains 15 residues. Deletions cut 0 bases from V and 14 bases from J, with 21 bases between. In the original workflow: Reference gene primers were amplified, and this amplification served to estimate nucleated cell counts. Measured with immunoSEQ multiplex PCR; TCRdb has only the in-frame clones, and not every one. The V and J calls and the clone size are those of that table, but D and trimming were determined from the DNA. The table lists 110,000 or so clones, more than 60% of them singletons. Sequencing input: peripheral blood. The chain is built from TRBV6-5 and TRBJ2-3; D is possibly TRBD1 (5 bases). The sequence derives from a man aged 45-65 years with acute or convalescent COVID-19. The CDR3: CASSYSSQGVTFRYF. The CDR3 DNA sequence: TGTGCCAGCAGTTACTCGTCGCAGGGTGTTACCTTTAGGTATTTT.